This TCR beta chain was sequenced during a study of T cell responses to AZD1222 COVID-19 vaccine. Trimming removed 3 bases at V and 7 bases at J, with 13 bases between. CDR3 length: 14 residues. Germline assignment: CDR1 SNHLY and CDR2 FYNNEI. Broader study findings: Spike-wide vaccine-associated CD4 TCRs dominated at 160-218 and 743-854. Only a handful of AZD1222 recipients, about six in all, had baseline seropositivity.

With respect to this clone: Its antigen remains unidentified.

Sequencing used immunoSEQ multiplex PCR; TCRdb keeps in-frame clones, though not all of them. The sample holds roughly 120,000 clones; 80% to 95% are singletons and the top ten take about 2.5%. The TCR comes from an adult who received the AZD1222 COVID-19 vaccine. This chain links TRBV2 with TRBJ2-1, with TRBD1 as a possible D gene (5 bases). The specimen comprised peripheral blood, sampled 28 days after the second AZD1222 dose. The DNA for the CDR3 is TGTGCCAGCAGTGAGGGCAGGGTTACTAATGAGCAGTTCTTC. It encodes CASSEGRVTNEQFF. Filled out from reference TRBV2 and TRBJ2-1, the complete variable domain reads EPEVTQTPSHQVTQMGQEVILRCVPISNHLYFYWYRQILGQKVEFLVSFYNNEISEKSEIFDDQFSVERPDGSNFTLKIRSTKLEDSAMYFCASSEGRVTNEQFFGPGTRLTVL.